This T cell receptor beta chain was profiled in a study of CD8 T cells in ankylosing spondylitis. Notes on the study in general: Characteristic of ankylosing spondylitis blood, it appeared, was a TCR beta motif comprising roughly 8 highly homologous variants.

This clonotype was seen a few times. No antigen is known for it. It was by quantitative 5'-RACE with molecular barcodes that TCR beta libraries were made. Via MiXCR, TCRdb re-called the 5' RACE reads, giving one row per CDR3 protein. The repertoire holds around 890,000 distinct CDR3 sequences, with over 9.5% as singletons. V was pared by 4 bases and J by 6 bases, with 6 bases of the junction left unmatched. The CDR3 covers 16 residues. The germline CDR1 and CDR2 sequences are SNHLY and FYNNEI. The chain uses TRBV2 and TRBJ2-2, with TRBD1 matching 12 bases. The sequenced material came from blood, either unsorted or a sorted T cell fraction (not recorded which). This receptor was obtained from a male donor with ankylosing spondylitis. Here the CDR3 reads CASSGPGQGAPGELFF. The CDR3 DNA follows: TGTGCCAGCAGTGGTCCGGGACAGGGGGCCCCCGGGGAGCTGTTTTTT. Full variable domain (rest looked up from reference TRBV2 and TRBJ2-2): EPEVTQTPSHQVTQMGQEVILRCVPISNHLYFYWYRQILGQKVEFLVSFYNNEISEKSEIFDDQFSVERPDGSNFTLKIRSTKLEDSAMYFCASSGPGQGAPGELFFGEGSRLTVL.